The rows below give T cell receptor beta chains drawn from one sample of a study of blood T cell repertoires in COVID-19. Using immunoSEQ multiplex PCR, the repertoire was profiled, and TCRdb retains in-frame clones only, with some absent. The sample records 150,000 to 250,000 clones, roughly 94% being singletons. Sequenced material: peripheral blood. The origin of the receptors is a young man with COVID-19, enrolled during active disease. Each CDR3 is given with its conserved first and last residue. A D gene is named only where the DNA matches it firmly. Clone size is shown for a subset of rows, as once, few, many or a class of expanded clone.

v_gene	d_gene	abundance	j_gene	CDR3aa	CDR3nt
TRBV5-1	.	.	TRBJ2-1	CASSFSGTQFF	TGCGCCAGCAGCTTCTCCGGGACACAGTTCTTC
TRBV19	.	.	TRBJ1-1	CASSLGQNTEAFF	TGTGCCAGTAGTCTCGGACAGAACACTGAAGCTTTCTTT
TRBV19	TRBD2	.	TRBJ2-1	CASRLLAGGIDEQFF	TGTGCCAGTAGGTTACTAGCGGGGGGGATCGATGAGCAGTTCTTC
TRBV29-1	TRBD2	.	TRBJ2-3	CSVETGTSGTDTQYF	TGCAGCGTTGAAACCGGGACTAGCGGCACAGATACGCAGTATTTT
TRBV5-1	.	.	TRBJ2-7	CASSPGSSSSYEQYF	TGCGCCAGCAGCCCAGGCTCCTCGAGCTCCTACGAGCAGTACTTC
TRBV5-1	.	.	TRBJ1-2	CASSRVQDFGYTF	TGCGCCAGCAGCCGCGTTCAGGATTTCGGCTACACCTTC
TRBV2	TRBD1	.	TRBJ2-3	CASPGTGKVDTQYF	TGTGCCAGCCCCGGGACAGGGAAAGTGGATACGCAGTATTTT
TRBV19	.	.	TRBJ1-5	CASRFRLETYSNQPQHF	TGTGCCAGTAGATTCAGACTGGAAACTTATAGCAATCAGCCCCAGCATTTT
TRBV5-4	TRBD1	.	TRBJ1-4	CASSRDRGRDGMEKLFF	TGTGCCAGCAGCCGGGACAGGGGGCGGGACGGAATGGAAAAACTGTTTTTT
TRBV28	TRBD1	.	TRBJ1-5	CASSSDRGRQPQHF	TGTGCCAGCAGCTCCGACAGGGGACGGCAGCCCCAGCATTTT
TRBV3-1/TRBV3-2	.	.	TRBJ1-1	CASSLLDRPNTEAFF	TGTGCCAGCAGCCTGTTAGACAGGCCTAACACTGAAGCTTTCTTT
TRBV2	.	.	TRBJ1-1	CAQRTGGEAFF	TGTGCCCAAAGAACGGGGGGTGAAGCTTTCTTT
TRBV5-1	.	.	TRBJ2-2	CASSIYSTGELFF	TGCGCCAGCAGCATATATAGCACCGGGGAGCTGTTTTTT
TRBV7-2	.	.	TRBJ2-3	CASTRPQGTADTQYF	TGTGCCAGTACCCGACCGCAGGGGACCGCAGATACGCAGTATTTT
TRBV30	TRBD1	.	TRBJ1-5	CALGQSPNQPQHF	TGTGCCTTGGGACAGTCCCCCAATCAGCCCCAGCATTTT
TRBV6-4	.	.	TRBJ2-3	CASSLGGPTDTQYF	TGTGCCAGCAGCCTCGGGGGACCCACAGATACGCAGTATTTT
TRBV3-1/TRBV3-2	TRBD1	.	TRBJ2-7	CASSPRRDRGRYEQYF	TGTGCCAGCAGCCCTAGGAGGGACAGGGGGAGGTACGAGCAGTACTTC
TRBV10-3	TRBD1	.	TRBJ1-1	CAVVGDRGNTEAFF	TGTGCCGTTGTGGGGGACAGGGGTAACACTGAAGCTTTCTTT
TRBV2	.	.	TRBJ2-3	CASREGLVTDTQYF	TGTGCCAGCAGGGAGGGACTGGTCACAGATACGCAGTATTTT
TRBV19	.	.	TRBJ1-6	CASSKQGIGDSPLHF	TGTGCCAGTAGTAAGCAGGGCATTGGGGATTCACCCCTCCACTTT
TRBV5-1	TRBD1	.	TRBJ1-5	CASSLEGANQPQHF	TGCGCCAGCAGCTTGGAGGGGGCAAATCAGCCCCAGCATTTT
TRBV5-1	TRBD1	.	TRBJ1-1	CASSLYDREAEAFF	TGCGCCAGCAGCTTGTATGACAGGGAGGCCGAAGCTTTCTTT
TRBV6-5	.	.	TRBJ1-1	CASSYSRNTEAFF	TGTGCCAGCAGTTACTCGAGGAACACTGAAGCTTTCTTT
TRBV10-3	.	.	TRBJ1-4	CAISESSGSGNEKLFF	TGTGCCATCAGTGAGTCGTCTGGGAGTGGTAATGAAAAACTGTTTTTT
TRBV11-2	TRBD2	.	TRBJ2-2	CASTDIGTSGELFF	TGTGCCAGCACCGACATCGGGACTAGCGGGGAGCTGTTTTTT
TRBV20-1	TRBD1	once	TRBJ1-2	CSASYFGGDRAKYGYTF	TGCAGTGCTAGTTACTTCGGCGGCGACAGGGCGAAATATGGCTACACCTTC
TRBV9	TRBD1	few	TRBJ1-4	CASSVSQGPTNEKLFF	TGTGCCAGCAGCGTATCACAGGGGCCAACTAATGAAAAACTGTTTTTT
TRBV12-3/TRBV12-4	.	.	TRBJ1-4	CASSLDNGEKLFF	TGTGCCAGCAGTTTGGACAACGGGGAAAAACTGTTTTTT
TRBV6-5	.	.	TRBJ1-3	CASTLRLNWGNTIYF	TGTGCCAGCACCCTCCGACTCAACTGGGGAAACACCATATATTTT
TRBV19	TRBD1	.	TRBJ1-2	CASSRDREAYGYTF	TGTGCCAGTAGTAGGGACAGGGAGGCCTATGGCTACACCTTC
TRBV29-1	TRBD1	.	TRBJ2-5	CSVVWTGSFETQYF	TGCAGCGTTGTTTGGACAGGCAGTTTTGAGACCCAGTACTTC
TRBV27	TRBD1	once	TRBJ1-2	CASSLMGTVNYGYTF	TGTGCCAGCAGTTTAATGGGGACAGTGAACTATGGCTACACCTTC
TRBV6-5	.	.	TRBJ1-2	CASTPGTNYGYTF	TGTGCCAGCACCCCTGGCACTAACTATGGCTACACCTTC
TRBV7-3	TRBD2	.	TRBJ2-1	CASSLSRVTSGGIPSYNEQFF	TGTGCCAGCAGCTTAAGTCGGGTGACTAGCGGGGGGATCCCTTCCTACAATGAGCAGTTCTTC
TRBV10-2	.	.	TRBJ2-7	CASSASTGRIGYEQYF	TGCGCCAGCAGTGCCTCGACAGGCCGGATAGGGTACGAGCAGTACTTC
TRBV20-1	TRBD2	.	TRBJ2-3	CSASRLAGGDTQYF	TGCAGTGCTAGTCGGCTAGCGGGAGGAGATACGCAGTATTTT
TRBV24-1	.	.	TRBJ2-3	CATELGDTQYF	TGTGCCACCGAGCTTGGAGATACGCAGTATTTT
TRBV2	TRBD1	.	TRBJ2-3	CASSDARGGMGTDTQYF	TGTGCCAGCAGTGACGCTCGAGGGGGCATGGGCACAGATACGCAGTATTTT
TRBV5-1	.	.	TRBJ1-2	CASRSGTTNYGYTF	TGCGCCAGCAGAAGCGGGACCACTAACTATGGCTACACCTTC
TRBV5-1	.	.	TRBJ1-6	CASSKDRLSSYNSPLHF	TGCGCCAGCAGCAAGGACAGACTGAGCTCCTATAATTCACCCCTCCACTTT
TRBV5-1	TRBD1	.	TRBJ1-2	CASSLGQGRYGYTF	TGCGCCAGCAGCTTAGGACAGGGGCGCTATGGCTACACCTTC
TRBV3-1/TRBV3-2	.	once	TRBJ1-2	CASSQARGDNYGYTF	TGTGCCAGCAGCCAAGCTCGCGGAGATAACTATGGCTACACCTTC